This T cell receptor (beta chain) was captured by sequencing in a study of cytomegalovirus exposure and HLA in healthy donors. Study-wide points: HLA alleles showed associations with approximately 15,000 TCR beta sequences in a later analysis, at a 0.05 false discovery rate. The listing of 150 to 200 TCR beta chains classed them as cytomegalovirus-associated.

PCR amplification relied on 60 Vbeta primers (plus 13 Jbeta primers). Measured with immunoSEQ multiplex PCR; TCRdb has only the in-frame clones, and not every one. The table lists 100,000 to 120,000 clones, about three quarters of them singletons. The CDR3 covers 14 residues. Points on this clone: What it recognizes is unknown.

The receptor comes from a male donor in good health and CMV-seronegative. The sequenced material came from PBMCs. The V gene is TRBV21-1, the J gene TRBJ2-1; TRBD1, the table's D call, was not compared with the DNA. TRBV21-1 is listed as a pseudogene. As DNA, the CDR3 is TGTGCCAGCCCCAGGGTTTGGTCCTACAATGAGCAGTTCTTC. This gives the protein CASPRVWSYNEQFF.